This T cell receptor (beta chain) was observed in a study of control samples from healthy donors and cancer patients. The CDR3 has 14 amino acids. Germline V lookup: CDR1 MNHEY, CDR2 SVGEGT. Trimming took 0 bases from V and 4 from J, leaving 9 bases between them. Assay: immunoSEQ multiplex PCR; the TCRdb copy retains only in-frame clones and omits some. The sample gives about 70,000 clones, more than 75% of which show up once; approximately 2.1% is in the top ten. Source material: PBMCs. The chain recombines TRBV6-2 or TRBV6-3 with TRBJ1-1; D is ambiguous. The sequence was obtained from a woman in her fifties or sixties with head and neck cancer. The CDR3 DNA reads TGTGCCAGCAGTTACTCGATACACGCCACTGAAGCTTTCTTT. Its protein product is CASSYSIHATEAFF.